The rows below give T cell receptor beta chains drawn from one sample of a study of shared clonotypes between healthy human individuals. Assay used: immunoSEQ multiplex PCR; TCRdb lists only in-frame clones, some missing. The profile covers around 2.3 million clones, with about 94% appearing a single time and over 0.1% taken by the ten largest. Sample: naive CD4+ T cells sorted from blood. Source of these receptors: a man between 18 and 29 years old in good health. The CDR3 runs from the conserved cysteine through the conserved F or W. A D gene is named only where the DNA matches it firmly. Size is stated for part of the rows, as once, few or many counts, or as a class when the clone is expanded.

j_gene | d_gene | abundance | v_gene | CDR3aa | CDR3nt
TRBJ1-1 | TRBD1 | NA | TRBV6-5 | CASSSMDRGVTEAFF | TGTGCCAGCAGTTCCATGGACAGGGGAGTCACTGAAGCTTTCTTT
TRBJ1-1 | NA | NA | TRBV15 | CATSRAPGHEITEAFF | TGTGCCACCAGCAGAGCGCCCGGACACGAGATCACTGAAGCTTTCTTT
TRBJ2-1 | TRBD1 | NA | TRBV28 | CASSPGGTGGTNEQFF | TGTGCCAGCAGTCCTGGCGGGACAGGGGGAACCAATGAGCAGTTCTTC
TRBJ2-7 | NA | NA | TRBV7-8 | CASSSGLSYEQYF | TGTGCCAGCAGCTCGGGACTCAGCTACGAGCAGTACTTC
TRBJ2-1 | TRBD2 | NA | TRBV7-9 | CASSSIVGLAESSYNEQFF | TGTGCCAGCAGCTCCATAGTGGGACTAGCGGAGAGCTCCTACAATGAGCAGTTCTTC
TRBJ2-7 | NA | NA | TRBV2 | CASSAGPLAAYEQYF | TGTGCCAGCAGTGCCGGACCTCTCGCGGCCTACGAGCAGTACTTC
TRBJ2-3 | TRBD2 | NA | TRBV7-2 | CASSPRSGSYTDTQYF | TGTGCCAGCAGCCCCCGTAGCGGGAGTTACACAGATACGCAGTATTTT
TRBJ2-1 | TRBD1 | NA | TRBV5-1 | CASSVDRGNEQFF | TGCGCCAGCAGCGTGGACAGGGGCAATGAGCAGTTCTTC
TRBJ2-1 | NA | NA | TRBV5-6 | CASSLGRLAANEQFF | TGTGCCAGCAGCTTGGGCAGGTTAGCGGCGAATGAGCAGTTCTTC
TRBJ2-1 | TRBD1 | NA | TRBV6-1 | CASSKRQGALDEQFF | TGTGCCAGCAGTAAGAGACAGGGGGCGCTGGATGAGCAGTTCTTC
TRBJ2-1 | TRBD2 | NA | TRBV9 | CASSAGGAYNEQFF | TGTGCCAGCAGCGCCGGGGGGGCCTACAATGAGCAGTTCTTC
TRBJ2-2 | TRBD1 | NA | TRBV2 | CASSEDRGGTGELFF | TGTGCCAGCAGTGAGGACAGGGGAGGTACCGGGGAGCTGTTTTTT
TRBJ2-7 | NA | once | TRBV10-3 | CAISGTTGSSYEQYF | TGTGCCATCAGTGGAACAACGGGGAGCTCCTACGAGCAGTACTTC
TRBJ1-2 | NA | NA | TRBV7-9 | CASSLGGLNYGYTF | TGTGCCAGCAGCTTAGGGGGGTTGAACTATGGCTACACCTTC
TRBJ2-7 | TRBD1 | NA | TRBV6-1 | CASLSGTGTYEQYF | TGTGCCAGCTTGTCCGGGACAGGAACCTACGAGCAGTACTTC
TRBJ2-1 | NA | NA | TRBV6-5 | CATSTRDRLYNEQFF | TGTGCCACTTCCACGCGGGACAGATTATACAATGAGCAGTTCTTC